This T cell receptor (beta chain) was captured by sequencing in a study of shared clonotypes between healthy human individuals. Samples underwent the assay at deep level. Data came from immunoSEQ multiplex PCR; TCRdb stores just in-frame clones and leaves some out. The table records 2,500,000 or so clones, approximately 94% of them present only once. From CD4+ cells came CD45RA+ naive and CD45RA-negative memory subsets. General study results and limits: A limitation of the genetic and exposure-history diversity represented arose from few donors.

Of note for this clone: The antigen is not known.

Germline V CDR1 and CDR2: MNHNY, SVGAGI (reference sequence). This CDR3 is 13 amino acids long. The V end lost 6 bases, the J end lost 3 bases, and 11 bases lay between the germline ends. The specimen was naive CD4+ T cells from PBMCs. The subset is: CD45RA+ positively selected. The chain combines TRBV6-6 with TRBJ2-5; the D gene is possibly TRBD2 (6 bases). The TCR sequence derives from a man aged 18-30 years in good health. Some clones in this sample may be carry-over from other donors' samples. The CDR3 region is CASRASGEETQYF. The DNA for the CDR3 is TGTGCCAGCAGGGCATCGGGGGAAGAGACCCAGTACTTC.